The text below deals with one TCR beta chain. The data derive from a study of blood T cells in healthy people across ages. Between the trimmed V and J ends, which lost 2 bases and 0 bases, there was a span of 14 bases. Germline V gene sequence: CDR1 PRHDT, CDR2 FYEKMQ (reference sequence). The CDR3 runs 17 residues. The authors drew approximately 9 milliliters of peripheral blood from each donor. Next came a second PCR, run for about 6 to 11 cycles, which used a sample-barcoded 5' primer along with a J-beta primer mix. TCRdb re-called the 5' RACE reads with MiXCR, one entry per CDR3 protein. The repertoire holds around 1,500,000 distinct CDR3 sequences, with roughly 40% as singletons.

The source of this sequence is a woman between 18 and 29 years old in good health. The sequenced material came from blood. This chain joins TRBV13 and TRBJ2-1; D call uncertain. CDR3 bases: TGTGCCAGCAGCTTATGGGGTCATAGGAGCTCCTACAATGAGCAGTTCTTC. Translated, it gives CASSLWGHRSSYNEQFF.